One sample yielded the 3 T cell receptor beta chains listed below, sequenced in a study of lymphopenia after photon versus proton radiotherapy. Profiling relied on immunoSEQ multiplex PCR, and the TCRdb table lists in-frame clones only, not all of them. The sample contains some 25,000 clones, approximately 88% of which appear only once. The sequencing here drew on peripheral blood, taken from a patient treated with photon-based radiotherapy. Receptor source: a middle-aged man with gastric cancer.

This sequence joins TRBV29-1 and TRBJ1-5; TRBD1 is a possible D gene (6 bases). The CDR3 runs to 12 residues. V was trimmed by 7 bases and J by 2 bases, leaving 9 bases between them. Germline V gene sequence: CDR1 SQVTM, CDR2 ANQGSEA. The CDR3 nucleotides read TGCAGCGCTCGACAGGGCAATCAGCCCCAGCATTTT. This codes for CSARQGNQPQHF.

The V and J genes are TRBV9 and TRBJ2-3; TRBD2 agrees at 7 bases. The CDR3 has 14 amino acids. Germline values: CDR1 SGDLS, CDR2 YYNGEE. V dropped 0 bases and J dropped 6; count of bases not matched to a gene: 4. The DNA of the CDR3 is TGTGCCAGCAGCGTAGGACTAGCTAAGGATACGCAGTATTTT. Its translation: CASSVGLAKDTQYF.

The chain joins TRBV6-5 to TRBJ1-5; D call uncertain. Trimming cost V 4 bases and J 7 bases, with 8 bases left between them. The CDR3 covers 12 residues. Looked up from germline, CDR1 is MNHEY and CDR2 is SVGAGI. As DNA, the CDR3 is TGTGCCAGCAGTTCTGGGAACCAGCCCCAGCATTTT. Encoded protein: CASSSGNQPQHF.